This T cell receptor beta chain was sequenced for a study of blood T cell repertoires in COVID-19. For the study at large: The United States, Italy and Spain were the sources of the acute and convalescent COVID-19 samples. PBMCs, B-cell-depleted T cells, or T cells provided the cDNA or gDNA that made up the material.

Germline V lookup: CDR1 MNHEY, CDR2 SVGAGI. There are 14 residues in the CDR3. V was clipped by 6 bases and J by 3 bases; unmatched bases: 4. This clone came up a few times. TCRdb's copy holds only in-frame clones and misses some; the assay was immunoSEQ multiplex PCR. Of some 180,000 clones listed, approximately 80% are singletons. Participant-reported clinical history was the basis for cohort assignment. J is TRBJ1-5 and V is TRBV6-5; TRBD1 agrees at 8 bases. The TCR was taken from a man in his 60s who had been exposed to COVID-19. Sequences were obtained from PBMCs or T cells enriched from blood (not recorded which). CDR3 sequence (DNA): TGTGCCAGCAGAAGGACAGGGATCAATCAGCCCCAGCATTTT. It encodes CASRRTGINQPQHF.